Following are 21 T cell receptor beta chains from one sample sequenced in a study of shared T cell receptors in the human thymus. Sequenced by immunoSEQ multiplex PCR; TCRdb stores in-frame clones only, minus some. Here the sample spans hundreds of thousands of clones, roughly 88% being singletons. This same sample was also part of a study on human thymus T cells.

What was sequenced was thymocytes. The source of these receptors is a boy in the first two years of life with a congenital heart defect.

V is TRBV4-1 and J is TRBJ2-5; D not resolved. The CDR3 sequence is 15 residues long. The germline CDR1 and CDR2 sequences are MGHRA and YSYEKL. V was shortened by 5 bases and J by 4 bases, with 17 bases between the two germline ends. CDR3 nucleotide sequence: TGCGCCAGCAGCTCACTGGGCGTATCATCAGAGACCCAGTACTTC. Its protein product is CASSSLGVSSETQYF.

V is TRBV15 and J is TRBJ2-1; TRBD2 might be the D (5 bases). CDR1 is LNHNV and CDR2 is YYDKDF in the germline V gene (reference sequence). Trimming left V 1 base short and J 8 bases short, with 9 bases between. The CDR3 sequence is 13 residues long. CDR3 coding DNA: TGTGCCACCAGCAGAGCCGAACTAGATGAGCAGTTCTTC. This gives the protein CATSRAELDEQFF.

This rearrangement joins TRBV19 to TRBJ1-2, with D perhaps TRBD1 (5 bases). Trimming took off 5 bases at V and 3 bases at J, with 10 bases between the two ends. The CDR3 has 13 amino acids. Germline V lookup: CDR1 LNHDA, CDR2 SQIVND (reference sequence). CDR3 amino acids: CASSPQGDYGYTF. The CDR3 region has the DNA TGTGCCAGTAGTCCTCAGGGCGACTATGGCTACACCTTC.

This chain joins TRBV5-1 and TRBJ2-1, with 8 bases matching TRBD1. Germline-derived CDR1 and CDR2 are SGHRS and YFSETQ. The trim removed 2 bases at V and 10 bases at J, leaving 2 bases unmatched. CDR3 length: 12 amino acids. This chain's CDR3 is CASSFQGAEQFF. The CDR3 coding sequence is TGCGCCAGCAGCTTCCAGGGGGCCGAGCAGTTCTTC.

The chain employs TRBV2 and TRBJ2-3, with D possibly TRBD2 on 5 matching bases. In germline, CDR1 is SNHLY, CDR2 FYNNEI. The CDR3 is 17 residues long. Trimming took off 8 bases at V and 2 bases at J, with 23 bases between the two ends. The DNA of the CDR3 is TGTGCCAGCTCAGGAGCGGTTGCCTACCTGAACACAGATACGCAGTATTTT. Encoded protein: CASSGAVAYLNTDTQYF.

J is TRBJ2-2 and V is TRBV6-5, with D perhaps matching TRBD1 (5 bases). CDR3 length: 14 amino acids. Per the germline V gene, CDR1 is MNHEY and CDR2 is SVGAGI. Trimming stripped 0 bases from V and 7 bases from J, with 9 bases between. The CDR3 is CASSYSRTNGELFF. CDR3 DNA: TGTGCCAGCAGTTACTCGAGGACAAACGGGGAGCTGTTTTTT.

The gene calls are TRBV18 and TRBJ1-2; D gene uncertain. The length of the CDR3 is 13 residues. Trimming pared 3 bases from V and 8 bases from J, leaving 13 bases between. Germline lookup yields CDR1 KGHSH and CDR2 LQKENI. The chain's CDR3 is CASSPGVLSGYTF. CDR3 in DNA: TGTGCCAGCTCACCCGGGGTGCTTTCGGGCTACACCTTC.

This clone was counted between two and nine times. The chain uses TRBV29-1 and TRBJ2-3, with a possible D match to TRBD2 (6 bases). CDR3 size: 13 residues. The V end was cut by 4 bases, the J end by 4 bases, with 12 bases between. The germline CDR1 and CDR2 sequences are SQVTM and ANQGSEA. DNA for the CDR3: TGCAGCGTTGTGGGGGGAGTGGCAGATACGCAGTATTTT. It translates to CSVVGGVADTQYF.

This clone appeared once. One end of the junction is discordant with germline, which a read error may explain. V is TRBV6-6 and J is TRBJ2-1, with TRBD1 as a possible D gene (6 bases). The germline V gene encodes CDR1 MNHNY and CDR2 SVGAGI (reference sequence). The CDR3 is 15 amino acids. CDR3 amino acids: CASSDSGTLYNEQFF. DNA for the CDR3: TGTGCCAGCAGTGACTCCGGGACATTGTACAATGAGCAGTTCTTC.

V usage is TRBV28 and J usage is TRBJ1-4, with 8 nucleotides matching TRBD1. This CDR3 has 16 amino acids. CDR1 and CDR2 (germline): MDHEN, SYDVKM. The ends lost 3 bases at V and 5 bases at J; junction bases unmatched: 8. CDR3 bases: TGTGCCAGCAGTTTGCGACGACAGGGGCGAAATGAAAAACTGTTTTTT. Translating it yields CASSLRRQGRNEKLFF. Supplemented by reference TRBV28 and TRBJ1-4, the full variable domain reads DVKVTQSSRYLVKRTGEKVFLECVQDMDHENMFWYRQDPGLGLRLIYFSYDVKMKEKGDIPEGYSVSREKKERFSLILESASTNQTSMYLCASSLRRQGRNEKLFFGSGTQLSVL.

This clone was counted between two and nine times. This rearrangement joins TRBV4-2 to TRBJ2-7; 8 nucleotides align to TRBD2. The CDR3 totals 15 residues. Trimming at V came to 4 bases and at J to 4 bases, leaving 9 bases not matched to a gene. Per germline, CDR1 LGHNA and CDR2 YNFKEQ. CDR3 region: CASSPGGGRSYEQYF. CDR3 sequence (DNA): TGTGCCAGCAGCCCGGGGGGCGGGAGGTCTTACGAGCAGTACTTC.

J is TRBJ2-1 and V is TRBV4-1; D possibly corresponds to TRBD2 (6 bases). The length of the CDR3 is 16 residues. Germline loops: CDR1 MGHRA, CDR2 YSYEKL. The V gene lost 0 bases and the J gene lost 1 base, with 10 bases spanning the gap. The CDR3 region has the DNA TGCGCCAGCAGCCAAGATCGGCGGGATTCCTACAATGAGCAGTTCTTC. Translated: CASSQDRRDSYNEQFF.

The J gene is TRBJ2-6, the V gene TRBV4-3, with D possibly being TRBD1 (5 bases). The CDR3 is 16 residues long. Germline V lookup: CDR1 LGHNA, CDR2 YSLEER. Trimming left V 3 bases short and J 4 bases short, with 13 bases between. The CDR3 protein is CASSQPTQGGANVLTF. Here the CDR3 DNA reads TGCGCCAGCAGCCAGCCCACCCAGGGAGGGGCCAACGTCCTGACTTTC.

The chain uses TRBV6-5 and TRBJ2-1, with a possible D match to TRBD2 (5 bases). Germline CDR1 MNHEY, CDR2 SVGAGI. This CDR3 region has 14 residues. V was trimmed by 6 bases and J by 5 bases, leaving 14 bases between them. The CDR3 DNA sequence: TGTGCCAGCAGCCCGTCGCGGGCGGACAATGAGCAGTTCTTC. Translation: CASSPSRADNEQFF.

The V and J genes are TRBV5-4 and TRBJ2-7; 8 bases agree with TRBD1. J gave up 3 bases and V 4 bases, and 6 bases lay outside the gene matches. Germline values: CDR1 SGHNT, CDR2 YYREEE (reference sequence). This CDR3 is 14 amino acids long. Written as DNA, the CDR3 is TGTGCCAGCAGCATCGCACAGGGGGTCTACGAGCAGTACTTC. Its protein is CASSIAQGVYEQYF.

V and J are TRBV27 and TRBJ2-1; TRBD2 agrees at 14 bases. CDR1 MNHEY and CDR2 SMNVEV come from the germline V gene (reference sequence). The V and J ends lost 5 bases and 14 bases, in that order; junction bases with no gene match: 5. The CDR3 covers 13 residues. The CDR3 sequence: CASSGTSGSFKFF. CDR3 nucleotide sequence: TGTGCCAGCAGTGGGACTAGCGGGAGCTTCAAGTTCTTC.

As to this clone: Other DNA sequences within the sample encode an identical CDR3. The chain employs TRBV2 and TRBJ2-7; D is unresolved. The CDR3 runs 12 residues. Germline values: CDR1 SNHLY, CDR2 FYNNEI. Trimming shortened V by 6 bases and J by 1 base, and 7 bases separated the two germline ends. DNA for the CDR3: TGTGCCAGCAGGGGCAGGTCCTACGAGCAGTACTTC. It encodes CASRGRSYEQYF.

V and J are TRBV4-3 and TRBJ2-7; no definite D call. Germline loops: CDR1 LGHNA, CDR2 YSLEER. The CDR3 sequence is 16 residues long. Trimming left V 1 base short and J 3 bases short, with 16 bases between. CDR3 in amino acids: CASSQGVPSHIYEQYF. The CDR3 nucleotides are TGCGCCAGCAGCCAAGGAGTGCCAAGCCATATCTACGAGCAGTACTTC.

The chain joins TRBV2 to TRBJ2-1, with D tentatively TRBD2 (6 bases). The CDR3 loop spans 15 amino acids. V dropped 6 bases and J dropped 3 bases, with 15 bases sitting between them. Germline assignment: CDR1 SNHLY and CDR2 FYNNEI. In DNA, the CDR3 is TGTGCCAGCAGGTCGTTAGCGGCCGGCTACAATGAGCAGTTCTTC. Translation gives CASRSLAAGYNEQFF.

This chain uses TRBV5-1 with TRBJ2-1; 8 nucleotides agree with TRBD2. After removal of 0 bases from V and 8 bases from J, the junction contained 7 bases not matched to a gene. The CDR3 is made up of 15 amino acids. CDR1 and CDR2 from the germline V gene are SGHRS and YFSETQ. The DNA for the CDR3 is TGCGCCAGCAGCTTGGCCGCGCGGGAGGACGATGAGCAGTTCTTC. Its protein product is CASSLAAREDDEQFF.

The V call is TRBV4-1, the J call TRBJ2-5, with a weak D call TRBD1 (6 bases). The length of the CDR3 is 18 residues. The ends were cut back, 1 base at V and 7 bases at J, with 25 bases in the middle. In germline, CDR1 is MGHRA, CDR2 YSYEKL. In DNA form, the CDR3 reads TGCGCCAGCAGCCAAGTATTGGACAGAGATCGGTCCAAATCGACCCAGTACTTC. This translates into CASSQVLDRDRSKSTQYF.